These T cell receptor beta chains were read from a single sample in a study of blood T cell repertoires in COVID-19. Repertoires were generated with immunoSEQ multiplex PCR, while TCRdb's copy carries only in-frame clones and drops some. The repertoire holds under 250,000 clones, with 70% to 90% as singletons. Sequenced: peripheral blood. These receptors originate from a woman in her 70s with active or convalescent COVID-19. Each CDR3 is given without its conserved first and last residue. D genes are given only for firm matches.

D gene: -; V gene: TRBV6-2/TRBV6-3; J gene: TRBJ2-3; CDR3 protein: ASSRQATGTDTQY
D gene: -; V gene: TRBV11-2; J gene: TRBJ2-7; CDR3 protein: ASSLSSGSYEQY
D gene: TRBD1; V gene: TRBV24-1; J gene: TRBJ2-2; CDR3 protein: ATSDPPGQGNTGELF
D gene: -; V gene: TRBV29-1; J gene: TRBJ2-3; CDR3 protein: SVAEINFRDTQY
D gene: -; V gene: TRBV5-1; J gene: TRBJ2-3; CDR3 protein: ASSLSQGSADTQY
D gene: -; V gene: TRBV4-1; J gene: TRBJ2-1; CDR3 protein: ASSQVLSGVWSNEQF
D gene: -; V gene: TRBV5-6; J gene: TRBJ1-5; CDR3 protein: ASSPGGYSNQPQH
D gene: TRBD1; V gene: TRBV10-3; J gene: TRBJ2-7; CDR3 protein: AISQGDTYEQY
D gene: -; V gene: TRBV11-2; J gene: TRBJ2-5; CDR3 protein: ASSLSPRALVQETQY
D gene: -; V gene: TRBV19; J gene: TRBJ1-1; CDR3 protein: ASWVRTEAF
D gene: -; V gene: TRBV7-2; J gene: TRBJ1-2; CDR3 protein: ASSLAARLYGYT
D gene: -; V gene: TRBV6-5; J gene: TRBJ1-5; CDR3 protein: ASRRPGSNQPQH
D gene: TRBD1; V gene: TRBV5-1; J gene: TRBJ1-1; CDR3 protein: ASSLAGQVLQNTEAF
D gene: -; V gene: TRBV7-3; J gene: TRBJ1-1; CDR3 protein: ASSLSGGNTEAF
D gene: TRBD1; V gene: TRBV18; J gene: TRBJ2-2; CDR3 protein: ASSPPRGPNTGELF
D gene: TRBD2; V gene: TRBV6-2/TRBV6-3; J gene: TRBJ2-1; CDR3 protein: ASSYQGLAGVKGPYNEQF
D gene: TRBD1; V gene: TRBV5-1; J gene: TRBJ1-6; CDR3 protein: ASSLGQGTSPLH
D gene: -; V gene: TRBV7-2; J gene: TRBJ2-7; CDR3 protein: ASSFLSRIRGTGYEQY
D gene: -; V gene: TRBV18; J gene: TRBJ1-2; CDR3 protein: ASSSDIQNYGYT
D gene: -; V gene: TRBV18; J gene: TRBJ1-1; CDR3 protein: ASFPGGQVTEAF
D gene: -; V gene: TRBV7-2; J gene: TRBJ1-2; CDR3 protein: ASSQYTGTLGYT
D gene: TRBD1; V gene: TRBV6-2/TRBV6-3; J gene: TRBJ1-1; CDR3 protein: ASSYGTAYTEAF
D gene: -; V gene: TRBV13; J gene: TRBJ2-7; CDR3 protein: ASSLPPRRQFGRYEQY
D gene: -; V gene: TRBV7-2; J gene: TRBJ1-6; CDR3 protein: ASSLEDGIGNSPLH
D gene: TRBD1; V gene: TRBV5-4; J gene: TRBJ1-4; CDR3 protein: ASSASGGFNEKLF
D gene: -; V gene: TRBV4-1; J gene: TRBJ1-4; CDR3 protein: ASSQEGRGFNEKLF
D gene: -; V gene: TRBV14; J gene: TRBJ1-6; CDR3 protein: ASSQVGVPLH
D gene: TRBD2; V gene: TRBV9; J gene: TRBJ2-1; CDR3 protein: ASSVERGGLAGYNEQF
D gene: TRBD1; V gene: TRBV5-6; J gene: TRBJ1-2; CDR3 protein: ASLPSTGEAIYGYT
D gene: TRBD1; V gene: TRBV6-5; J gene: TRBJ1-5; CDR3 protein: ASRDRSGNQPQH
D gene: TRBD1; V gene: TRBV7-6; J gene: TRBJ1-5; CDR3 protein: ASSPVPGQGTSNQPQH
D gene: -; V gene: TRBV7-2; J gene: TRBJ1-2; CDR3 protein: ASSLVAGKNGYT
D gene: TRBD2; V gene: TRBV18; J gene: TRBJ2-7; CDR3 protein: ASSPNELTSGDYEQY
D gene: -; V gene: TRBV6-5; J gene: TRBJ1-5; CDR3 protein: ATRGGMDQPQH
D gene: TRBD1; V gene: TRBV7-9; J gene: TRBJ2-1; CDR3 protein: ASSTRPGTGVTNEQF
D gene: TRBD1; V gene: TRBV2; J gene: TRBJ2-1; CDR3 protein: ASSVQGQSYNEQF
D gene: -; V gene: TRBV20-1; J gene: TRBJ1-1; CDR3 protein: SASFRGNTEAF
D gene: -; V gene: TRBV7-9; J gene: TRBJ1-1; CDR3 protein: ASSPRQILNTEAF
D gene: TRBD1; V gene: TRBV10-3; J gene: TRBJ2-7; CDR3 protein: AISESAGQGGYEQY
D gene: -; V gene: TRBV19; J gene: TRBJ2-3; CDR3 protein: ATSSGGSTRDTQY
D gene: TRBD1; V gene: TRBV2; J gene: TRBJ1-3; CDR3 protein: ASSQGAWGQGSGNTIY
D gene: -; V gene: TRBV5-4; J gene: TRBJ1-1; CDR3 protein: ASSLSRAMNTEAF
D gene: TRBD1; V gene: TRBV7-8; J gene: TRBJ2-7; CDR3 protein: ASSLGDRGSYEQY
D gene: TRBD1; V gene: TRBV5-6; J gene: TRBJ2-6; CDR3 protein: ASSYWTGWDLTGANVLT
D gene: TRBD1; V gene: TRBV29-1; J gene: TRBJ1-4; CDR3 protein: SVLAPTDRGNEKLF
D gene: -; V gene: TRBV18; J gene: TRBJ1-2; CDR3 protein: ASSPGHANYGYT